This TCR beta chain stems from a study of cytomegalovirus exposure and HLA in healthy donors. Broader study findings: CMV serostatus was the sole immune exposure information available. Follow-up analysis found HLA locus-dependent TCR association rates, highest for DRB1 and lowest for HLA-C. Association of 17,000 or so TCR beta sequences with HLA alleles was found at 0.05 false discovery rate in a later analysis.

This PCR relied on a set of 60 Vbeta primers and 13 Jbeta primers. Sequencing was performed with immunoSEQ multiplex PCR; in TCRdb, only in-frame clones are kept and a portion is missing. The repertoire holds approximately 150,000 clones, with 77% as singletons. Trimming removed 5 bases at V and 5 bases at J, with 19 bases between. This CDR3 spans 16 amino acids. From germline, CDR1 is MNHEY and CDR2 SMNVEV (reference sequence). This clone was counted only a few times. No antigen is known for it. The chain is built from TRBV27 and TRBJ2-1; perhaps TRBD1 as D (6 bases). The receptor was isolated from a woman aged 25-40 years in good health and CMV-seropositive. Sample: PBMCs. CDR3 nucleotides: TGTGCCAGCAGTCTCACCGCAACAGGGTCCCACAATGAGCAGTTCTTC. Its protein is CASSLTATGSHNEQFF.